The 30 T cell receptor beta chains below come from one sample, sequenced in a study of T cell clonality in common variable immunodeficiency (dated by TCRdb to the mid-2010s). The library was obtained by the immunoSEQ multiplex PCR assay. TCRdb carries this immuneACCESS record with in-frame sequences only. Its versions omit some clonotypes, under half of them owing to an unresolved V gene in the studies checked, with the rest unexplained. The sample has some 53,000 clones on record, with no singletons. 3% to 3.5% of the sample rests with the top ten. The sequenced sample consisted of peripheral blood mononuclear cells. These receptors all come from a person aged 18-69 years in good health.

In its sample, this clone was seen many times. The CDR3 goes on 3 residues after the read ends, and that part is filled in from the germline J gene. The chain has TRBV7-2 and TRBJ2-2; TRBD1 matches at 8 bases. The CDR3 consists of 16 residues. V gave up 0 bases and J gave up 5 bases; unmatched junction bases: 5. Germline V gene data show CDR1 as SGHTA and CDR2 as FQGNSA. The CDR3 sequence is CASSLAQGALTGELFF. Partial CDR3 DNA: TGTGCCAGCAGCTTAGCGCAGGGGGCGCTGACCGGGGAG.

Details on this clone: The CDR3 is cut off 3 residues early in the read; its end comes from the germline J gene. This chain links TRBV30 with TRBJ1-6; D gene ambiguous. This CDR3 has 13 residues. In germline, CDR1 is GTSNPN, CDR2 SVGIG (reference sequence). Trimming took 3 bases from V and 8 from J, leaving 11 bases between them. CDR3 bases read: TGTGCCTGGAGAGAGCTTGATGATTCACCC. It specifies CAWRELDDSP. The CDR3 reads in full as CAWRELDDSPLHF.

This clone has at least ten counts. The read halts 3 residues ahead of the CDR3 end, with the missing end drawn from the germline J gene. V gene TRBV29-1 combines with J gene TRBJ2-5, with 7 bases aligning to TRBD2. CDR1 and CDR2 (germline): SQVTM, ANQGSEA. The CDR3 contains 13 residues. With V trimmed by 8 bases and J by 5 bases, 11 bases remained unmatched. This CDR3 reads CSTFGGGHETQYF. The part of the CDR3 DNA that was read is TGCAGCACGTTCGGGGGAGGGCACGAGACC.

Many counts were recorded for this clone. The sequenced fragment ends 3 residues before the CDR3 boundary, so the rest is inferred from the germline J gene. The chain couples TRBV5-1 to TRBJ2-7, with D possibly matching TRBD1 (5 bases). V was trimmed by 0 bases and J by 2 bases, leaving 9 bases between them. The CDR3 covers 14 residues. The germline V gene has CDR1 SGHRS and CDR2 YFSETQ. CDR3 DNA, as far as it was read: TGCGCCAGCAGCTTGGCCCCAGGGACCTACGAG. It encodes CASSLAPGTYE. The full CDR3 reads CASSLAPGTYEQYF.

This clone showed up many times. The DNA read from the CDR3 is TGTGCCATCAGTGAGACGCCAGGGACCTACAATGAG. Its protein is CAISETPGTYNE. The full CDR3 reads CAISETPGTYNEQFF. The chain uses TRBV10-3 and TRBJ2-1, with a weak D call TRBD1 (5 bases). The sequence runs out 3 residues before the end of the CDR3; the remainder is reconstructed from the germline J gene. V was trimmed by 2 bases and J by 2 bases, leaving 10 bases between them. This CDR3 is 15 amino acids long. The germline V gene has CDR1 ENHRY and CDR2 SYGVKD.

Comment on this clone: The sequenced fragment ends 3 residues before the CDR3 boundary, so the rest is inferred from the germline J gene. The chain uses TRBV18 and TRBJ2-4, with TRBD1 matching over 10 bases. There are 16 residues in the CDR3. The germline CDR1 and CDR2 sequences are KGHSH and LQKENI. CDR3 protein: CASSPNNGQGGPGQYF. The CDR3 DNA, read in part, is TGTGCCAGCTCACCGAACAACGGACAGGGGGGACCTGGT.

In its sample, this clone was seen a few times. Given a much more abundant clone one base away, this may be a read error. Sequencing ends 3 residues short of the CDR3 end; the germline J gene provides the rest. The sample has other DNA sequences that encode this CDR3 too. The gene calls are TRBV7-2 and TRBJ2-7; possibly TRBD2 for D (6 bases). From germline, CDR1 is SGHTA and CDR2 FQGNSA. This CDR3 comprises 13 residues. This chain's CDR3 is CASSLWRGYEQYF. Incomplete CDR3 DNA: TGTGCCAGTAGCTTATGGCGGGGTTACGAG.

With regard to this clone: The read ends 3 residues shy of where the CDR3 ends; the end is completed using the germline J gene. The V gene is TRBV19, the J gene TRBJ2-7; weak D call: TRBD2 (6 bases). CDR1 is LNHDA, CDR2 SQIVND, per germline (reference sequence). The length of the CDR3 is 15 residues. V was cut by 6 bases and J by 0 bases, with 15 bases left in between. The covered CDR3 bases are TGTGCCAGTAGCCATAGGGCAGCGGGCTCCTACGAG. Residues: CASSHRAAGSYE. The entire CDR3 reads CASSHRAAGSYEQYF.

At least ten counts were recorded for this clone. Read sequence stops 3 residues before the CDR3 end, and the germline J gene provides the missing end. The chain couples TRBV30 to TRBJ2-7, with 14 nucleotides matching TRBD2. The CDR3 is 14 residues long. Germline V gives CDR1 GTSNPN, CDR2 SVGIG (reference sequence). V lost 7 bases to trimming and J lost 3 bases; unmatched junction nucleotides: 5. CDR3 bases read: TGTGCCTCTACCGGGACTAGCGGGAGCTACGAG. This translates into CASTGTSGSYE. The entire CDR3 sequence reads CASTGTSGSYEQYF. Together with reference TRBV30 and TRBJ2-7, the CDR3 gives the full variable domain: SQTIHQWPATLVQPVGSPLSLECTVEGTSNPNLYWYRQAAGRGLQLLFYSVGIGQISSEVPQNLSASRPQDRQFILSSKKLLLSDSGFYLCASTGTSGSYEQYFGPGTRLTVT.

This clone was observed a few times. The DNA read from the CDR3 is TGTGCCAGCAGTGGTACGGCTAGCGGGAGTGATGAC. Its protein product is CASSGTASGSDD. In full, the CDR3 reads CASSGTASGSDDYTF. The rearrangement links TRBV6-1 to TRBJ1-2; D is undetermined. The CDR3 end lies 3 residues beyond the end of the read and is filled in from the germline J gene. Germline lookup yields CDR1 MNHNS and CDR2 SASEGT. This CDR3 is 15 amino acids long.

This clone was counted at least ten times. The read ends 3 residues before the CDR3 terminus; that terminus is restored from the germline J gene. The chain is built from TRBV20-1 and TRBJ2-1; 10 bases match TRBD2. The CDR3 spans 15 residues. CDR1 and CDR2 from the germline V gene are DFQATT and SNEGSKA (reference sequence). After removal of 2 bases from V and 8 bases from J, the junction contained 9 bases not matched to a gene. The sequenced part of the CDR3 DNA is TGCAGTGCTAGACCCCCTAGCGGGAGTTTCTATGAG. Protein: CSARPPSGSFYE. The whole CDR3 is CSARPPSGSFYEQFF.

This clone was seen only a few times. A read error may account for a junction end that differs from germline. The CDR3 is CASSPGLSETQYF. CDR3 DNA (partial): TGTGCTAGCAGCCCGGGACTTAGCGAGACC. The chain recombines TRBV7-7 with TRBJ2-5, with D possibly TRBD2 on 6 matching bases. The sequence runs out 3 residues before the end of the CDR3; the remainder is reconstructed from the germline J gene. Germline values: CDR1 SSHAT, CDR2 FNYEAQ (reference sequence). The CDR3 is made up of 13 amino acids.

This clone was observed many times. The sequence runs out 3 residues before the end of the CDR3; the remainder is reconstructed from the germline J gene. The chain employs TRBV20-1 and TRBJ1-6; the D gene is possibly TRBD1 (5 bases). Germline V gene lookup returns CDR1 DFQATT and CDR2 SNEGSKA (reference sequence). V gave up 1 base and J gave up 4 bases, with 17 bases separating them. The CDR3 is 17 amino acids. The DNA read from the CDR3 is TGCAGTGCTAGAGCCCCGGACATCGACCTGTATAATTCACCC. This encodes CSARAPDIDLYNSP. The CDR3 reads in full as CSARAPDIDLYNSPLHF.

This clone was recorded at least ten times. The sequence runs out 3 residues before the end of the CDR3; the remainder is reconstructed from the germline J gene. The V gene is TRBV5-1, the J gene TRBJ1-5; possibly TRBD1 for D (5 bases). In germline, CDR1 is SGHRS, CDR2 YFSETQ. The V end lost 0 bases, the J end lost 6 bases, and 7 bases lay between the germline ends. This CDR3 comprises 13 residues. The sequenced CDR3 bases are TGCGCCAGCAGCTTGGTGGGGCCTCAGCCC. This encodes CASSLVGPQP. The full CDR3 sequence reads CASSLVGPQPQHF. Complete variable domain (other parts from reference TRBV5-1 and TRBJ1-5): KAGVTQTPRYLIKTRGQQVTLSCSPISGHRSVSWYQQTPGQGLQFLFEYFSETQRNKGNFPGRFSGRQFSNSRSEMNVSTLELGDSALYLCASSLVGPQPQHFGDGTRLSIL.

This clone was recorded many times. The sequence runs out 3 residues before the end of the CDR3; the remainder is reconstructed from the germline J gene. This rearrangement joins TRBV7-2 to TRBJ2-7; no firm D call. Germline assignment: CDR1 SGHTA and CDR2 FQGNSA. V was cut by 1 base and J by 4 bases, with 11 bases left in between. The CDR3 extends over 14 amino acids. The covered CDR3 bases are TGTGCCAGCAGCTTAGACGGCGGCAGTTACGAG. It translates to CASSLDGGSYE. The full CDR3 is CASSLDGGSYEQYF.

Ten or more counts support this clone. The DNA ends 3 residues before the CDR3 does, and the rest of the CDR3 is filled in from the germline J gene. The chain has TRBV6-4 and TRBJ2-1; 8 positions agree with TRBD2. V shed 3 bases, J shed 1 base, and the junction held 2 bases outside the gene matches. This CDR3 contains 15 residues. Per germline, CDR1 MRHNA and CDR2 SNTAGT. CDR3 DNA, as far as it was read: TGTGCCAGCAGTGAACTAGCGGATTCCTACAATGAG. This gives the protein CASSELADSYNE. The complete CDR3 sequence is CASSELADSYNEQFF.

This clone occurred many times. The CDR3 is cut off 3 residues early in the read; its end comes from the germline J gene. The chain is built from TRBV14 and TRBJ1-6; 7 bases map to TRBD1. This CDR3 contains 16 residues. Germline CDR1 SGHDN, CDR2 FVKESK. After removal of 1 base from V and 4 bases from J, the junction contained 4 bases not matched to a gene. The sequenced part of the CDR3 DNA is TGTGCCAGCAGCCAAGCTAACAGGGGTTATAATTCACCC. This sequence encodes CASSQANRGYNSP. The CDR3 in full is CASSQANRGYNSPLHF.

This clone occurred many times. The read ends 3 residues before the CDR3 terminus; that terminus is restored from the germline J gene. This chain uses TRBV12-3 or TRBV12-4 with TRBJ2-7; TRBD1 agrees at 7 bases. V lost 6 bases, J lost 5 bases, and 7 bases stayed unmatched. The CDR3 length is 13 residues. The CDR3 protein is CASSFDRDHEQYF. CDR3 DNA (partial): TGTGCCAGCAGCTTCGACAGGGACCACGAG.

About this clone: The CDR3 is cut off 3 residues early in the read; its end comes from the germline J gene. The chain is built from TRBV5-1 and TRBJ2-3, with TRBD2 matching over 13 bases. The CDR3 is 15 amino acids. CDR1 is SGHRS, CDR2 YFSETQ, per germline. This chain's CDR3 is CASREGLAGVETQYF. The sequenced CDR3 bases are TGCGCCAGCAGGGAAGGACTAGCGGGAGTAGAGACG.

Turning to this clone: The read ends 3 residues early relative to the CDR3; the germline J gene fills the gap. The chain recombines TRBV5-1 with TRBJ2-5; 13 bases are shared with TRBD2. This CDR3 is 15 amino acids long. V shed 4 bases and J 2 bases; nucleotides not matched to a gene: 2. The germline CDR1 and CDR2 sequences are SGHRS and YFSETQ. The CDR3 here is CASSGLAGVQETQYF. The sequenced part of the CDR3 DNA is TGCGCCAGCAGCGGACTAGCGGGAGTGCAAGAGACC.

This clone has ten or more counts. Sequencing ends 3 residues short of the CDR3 end; the germline J gene provides the rest. The genes are TRBV29-1 and TRBJ2-1; 7 bases align to TRBD2. The CDR3 is 15 amino acids. Germline lookup yields CDR1 SQVTM and CDR2 ANQGSEA. Germline trimming cut 2 bases from V and 2 bases from J; bases unmatched to any gene: 6. The sequenced CDR3 bases are TGCAGCGTTGAACTCCCTAGCGGTACCTACAATGAG. This sequence encodes CSVELPSGTYNE. Given in full, the CDR3 is CSVELPSGTYNEQFF.

This clone showed up many times. The missing CDR3 end, 3 residues past where the read stops, is filled in from the germline J gene. V usage is TRBV20-1 and J usage is TRBJ2-7; D is perhaps TRBD1 (6 bases). Trimming removed 1 base from V and 3 bases from J, with 13 bases in between. This CDR3 comprises 14 residues. Germline V gene lookup returns CDR1 DFQATT and CDR2 SNEGSKA (reference sequence). The CDR3 here is CSARVQTGYYEQYF. CDR3 DNA, as far as it was read: TGCAGTGCTAGAGTCCAGACAGGTTACTACGAG.

Many counts were recorded for this clone. The CDR3 end falls 3 residues outside the read, so it is completed with the germline J gene. The V and J genes are TRBV18 and TRBJ2-7; 8 nucleotides line up with TRBD2. CDR1 is KGHSH and CDR2 is LQKENI in the germline V gene. J was trimmed by 2 bases and V by 8 bases; bases with no gene match: 14. CDR3 length: 16 residues. CDR3 bases read: TGTGCCAGCCAGACCGGGAGGGGACTTACTCCCTACGAG. It yields the protein CASQTGRGLTPYE. The whole CDR3 sequence reads CASQTGRGLTPYEQYF. Filled out from reference TRBV18 and TRBJ2-7, the complete variable domain reads NAGVMQNPRHLVRRRGQEARLRCSPMKGHSHVYWYRQLPEEGLKFMVYLQKENIIDESGMPKERFSAEFPKEGPSILRIQQVVRGDSAAYFCASQTGRGLTPYEQYFGPGTRLTVT.

At least ten counts were recorded for this clone. The observed sequence ends 3 residues before the CDR3 terminus, with the missing tail filled in from the germline J gene. The V gene is TRBV29-1, the J gene TRBJ1-4; TRBD1 agrees at 7 bases. The germline V gene encodes CDR1 SQVTM and CDR2 ANQGSEA. Trimming took 7 bases from V and 3 from J; bases not matched to a gene: 5. This CDR3 spans 13 amino acids. The CDR3 bases that were read are TGCAGCGCCACGGGGACAGCTAATGAAAAA. Residues: CSATGTANEK. In full, the CDR3 reads CSATGTANEKLFF.

This clone occurred many times. With the read ending 3 residues before the CDR3 end, the germline J gene is used to fill in that end. Other nucleotide sequences in the sample specify the same CDR3. The rearrangement uses TRBV10-2 and TRBJ1-5; D is ambiguous. Trimming cost V 0 bases and J 0 bases, with 9 bases left between them. Germline values: CDR1 WSHSY, CDR2 SAAADI. This CDR3 is built from 16 residues. Partial CDR3 DNA: TGCGCCAGCAGTGAGTCCCCGGGGAATAGCAATCAGCCC. Its translation is CASSESPGNSNQP. The whole CDR3 sequence is CASSESPGNSNQPQHF.

This clone was seen a few times. The read falls 3 residues short of the CDR3 end, and the missing part is taken from the germline J gene. The chain employs TRBV5-1 and TRBJ2-7; 11 bases fit TRBD1. The CDR3 totals 14 residues. V dropped 4 bases and J dropped 6; count of bases not matched to a gene: 6. CDR1 is SGHRS and CDR2 is YFSETQ in the germline V gene. Partial CDR3 DNA: TGCGCCAGCAGCGCGGGACAGGGGGGACCCGAG. Protein: CASSAGQGGPE. From start to end, the CDR3 is CASSAGQGGPEQYF. Full variable domain (rest looked up from reference TRBV5-1 and TRBJ2-7): KAGVTQTPRYLIKTRGQQVTLSCSPISGHRSVSWYQQTPGQGLQFLFEYFSETQRNKGNFPGRFSGRQFSNSRSEMNVSTLELGDSALYLCASSAGQGGPEQYFGPGTRLTVT.

CDR3 loop: CASTRGRVTNTEAFF. Incomplete CDR3 DNA: TGTGCCAGCACCCGGGGAAGGGTAACGAACACTGAA. This sequence joins TRBV5-6 and TRBJ1-1, with no clear D. The read stops 3 residues short of the end of the CDR3; the missing end is completed from the germline J gene. Between the trimmed V and J ends, which lost 6 bases and 1 base, there was a span of 16 bases. This CDR3 region has 15 residues. Germline-derived CDR1 and CDR2 are SGHDT and YYEEEE.

This clone was observed at least ten times. With the read ending 3 residues before the CDR3 end, the germline J gene is used to fill in that end. The rearrangement uses TRBV19 and TRBJ2-3; TRBD2 matches at 16 bases. Germline assignment: CDR1 LNHDA and CDR2 SQIVND (reference sequence). Trimming removed 5 bases from V and 2 bases from J; junction bases left unmatched: 4. This CDR3 spans 17 amino acids. CDR3 sequence: CASSRGLAGGITDTQYF. The DNA read from the CDR3 is TGTGCCAGTAGTCGGGGACTAGCGGGAGGGATCACAGATACG.

About this clone: Read data end 3 residues before the CDR3 end; the end is taken from the germline J gene. V and J are TRBV2 and TRBJ2-3; unclear D gene. CDR3 size: 13 residues. Germline lookup yields CDR1 SNHLY and CDR2 FYNNEI. Incomplete CDR3 DNA: TGTGCCAGCGCTATATTTAGCAATCAGCCG. Its protein is CASAIFSNQP. From start to end, the CDR3 is CASAIFSNQPQYF.

There are many counts of this clone. The CDR3 end is not reached by the read, which stops 3 residues before it; the germline J gene fills it in. The chain is built from TRBV23-1 and TRBJ1-2; TRBD1 might be the D (5 bases). TRBV23-1 qualifies as an ORF whose function is uncertain. The CDR3 length is 16 residues. Deletions cut 2 bases from V and 4 bases from J, with 17 bases between. Incomplete CDR3 DNA: TGCGCCAGCAGTCAAGAGGAGCGGGGGGTACTCTATGGC. It codes for CASSQEERGVLYG. The CDR3 in full is CASSQEERGVLYGYTF.